One sample yielded the 16 T cell receptor beta chains listed below, sequenced in a study of blood T cell repertoires in COVID-19. Clones were read by immunoSEQ multiplex PCR, and TCRdb kept only the in-frame ones, dropping some. The sample contains about 230,000 clones, over 75% of which appear only once. Sequencing used peripheral blood. The receptors stem from a woman older than 75 with acute or convalescent COVID-19.

The rearrangement uses TRBV5-1 and TRBJ2-3, with D possibly being TRBD1 (5 bases). Germline V gene sequence: CDR1 SGHRS, CDR2 YFSETQ. V gave up 1 base and J gave up 5 bases, with 11 bases separating them. The length of the CDR3 is 14 residues. CDR3 sequence: CASSLWRQGDTQYF. CDR3 in DNA: TGCGCCAGCAGCTTGTGGCGGCAGGGAGATACGCAGTATTTT.

This clone was found a few times. V is TRBV6-5 and J is TRBJ2-3; D might be TRBD2 (6 bases). The CDR3 is 16 amino acids. Trimming removed 4 bases at V and 2 bases at J, with 16 bases between. CDR1 MNHEY and CDR2 SVGAGI come from the germline V gene. The CDR3 sequence: CASSFIPGLNTDTQYF. The CDR3 DNA sequence: TGTGCCAGCAGTTTCATACCGGGACTCAACACAGATACGCAGTATTTT.

The V call is TRBV15, the J call TRBJ2-7; a weak D match, TRBD1 (6 bases). Germline V gives CDR1 LNHNV, CDR2 YYDKDF (reference sequence). V was cut by 0 bases and J by 2 bases, with 8 bases left in between. The CDR3 has 14 amino acids. DNA for the CDR3: TGTGCCACCAGCAGAGAATGGGGGCCCTACGAGCAGTACTTC. Its protein is CATSREWGPYEQYF.

The V gene is TRBV11-1, the J gene TRBJ1-1; D not resolved. CDR3 length: 14 residues. Trimming removed 4 bases at V and 1 base at J, with 10 bases between. Germline CDR1 is SGHAT and CDR2 is FQDESV (reference sequence). CDR3 DNA: TGTGCCAGCAGCTCAAGAGAGGCGAACACTGAAGCTTTCTTT. Translating gives CASSSREANTEAFF.

The J gene is TRBJ1-1, the V gene TRBV29-1, with no clear D. There are 13 residues in the CDR3. Germline lookup yields CDR1 SQVTM and CDR2 ANQGSEA. V lost 7 bases and J lost 2, with 14 bases in between. The CDR3 loop reads CSATATGNTEAFF. The CDR3 DNA is TGCAGCGCGACGGCGACGGGAAACACTGAAGCTTTCTTT.

The chain recombines TRBV19 with TRBJ2-7, with a possible D match to TRBD1 (6 bases). This CDR3 is 15 amino acids long. Germline CDR1 and CDR2: LNHDA and SQIVND (reference sequence). V was clipped by 8 bases and J by 3 bases, with 20 bases between them. Written as DNA, the CDR3 is TGTGCCAGTGCCGTCGGTACCGACAGGAGCTACGAGCAGTACTTC. It specifies CASAVGTDRSYEQYF.

The genes are TRBV5-1 and TRBJ1-2, with 9 nucleotides matching TRBD1. The V and J ends lost 4 bases and 4 bases, in that order; junction bases with no gene match: 8. CDR1 and CDR2 from the germline V gene are SGHRS and YFSETQ. The CDR3 is 15 residues long. CDR3 in DNA: TGCGCCAGCAGCCCGGGACAGGGACTCTCCTATGGCTACACCTTC. Its protein is CASSPGQGLSYGYTF.

This chain joins TRBV6-5 and TRBJ1-1, with D possibly TRBD1 on 5 matching bases. Trimming pared 6 bases from V and 6 bases from J, leaving 14 bases between. Germline CDR1 reads MNHEY; CDR2 reads SVGAGI. The CDR3 has 13 amino acids. CDR3 bases: TGTGCCAGCAGAACTTCGGGGGGGGCTGAAGCTTTCTTT. Residues: CASRTSGGAEAFF.

The chain employs TRBV5-8 and TRBJ1-5; TRBD1 is a possible D gene (5 bases). The CDR3 length is 15 residues. Germline CDR1 SGHTS, CDR2 YDEGEE. V shed 0 bases and J shed 3 bases, with 10 bases lying between them. CDR3 bases: TGTGCCAGCAGCTTGGGGTCAGGGATCAATCAGCCCCAGCATTTT. This translates into CASSLGSGINQPQHF.

The chain links TRBV5-1 to TRBJ1-1; D remains unclear. Germline assignment: CDR1 SGHRS and CDR2 YFSETQ. The CDR3 loop spans 13 amino acids. Trimming cost V 0 bases and J 4 bases, with 7 bases left between them. Here the CDR3 reads CASSLDIFTEAFF. The CDR3 DNA is TGCGCCAGCAGCTTGGACATATTCACTGAAGCTTTCTTT.

The V gene is TRBV25-1, the J gene TRBJ2-3, with 8 bases aligning to TRBD2. V shed 4 bases, J shed 2 bases, and the junction held 11 bases outside the gene matches. Germline lookup yields CDR1 MGHDK and CDR2 SYGVNS. This CDR3 contains 17 residues. This CDR3 is CASSVHGGGHSTDTQYF. DNA for the CDR3: TGTGCCAGCAGTGTGCATGGCGGGGGGCACTCCACAGATACGCAGTATTTT.

The chain is built from TRBV2 and TRBJ2-3; 9 bases fit TRBD1. V was pared by 8 bases and J by 4 bases, with 1 base of the junction left unmatched. This CDR3 comprises 12 residues. In germline, CDR1 is SNHLY, CDR2 FYNNEI. CDR3: CASGTGPDTQYF. The CDR3 region has the DNA TGTGCCAGCGGGACAGGGCCAGATACGCAGTATTTT.

The chain combines TRBV2 with TRBJ2-5, with TRBD1 matching over 10 bases. Germline CDR1 reads SNHLY; CDR2 reads FYNNEI. The CDR3 totals 13 residues. Trimming removed 6 bases from V and 5 bases from J; junction bases left unmatched: 3. The CDR3 DNA sequence: TGTGCCAGCAGCCCGGGACAGGGGGAGACCCAGTACTTC. It yields the protein CASSPGQGETQYF.

V and J are TRBV19 and TRBJ1-1; D is possibly TRBD1 (5 bases). Trimming pared 1 base from V and 1 base from J, leaving 13 bases between. The CDR3 has 16 amino acids. Germline CDR1 is LNHDA and CDR2 is SQIVND (reference sequence). This CDR3 is CASSIGGRRGNTEAFF. CDR3 coding DNA: TGTGCCAGTAGTATAGGGGGCAGGCGGGGGAACACTGAAGCTTTCTTT.

This rearrangement joins TRBV6-1 to TRBJ1-2; TRBD1 is a possible D gene (5 bases). Germline CDR1 reads MNHNS; CDR2 reads SASEGT. Trimming stripped 2 bases from V and 5 bases from J, with 12 bases between. The CDR3 covers 14 residues. Here the CDR3 reads CASSEYTGPYGYTF. CDR3 bases: TGTGCCAGCAGTGAATATACAGGCCCTTATGGCTACACCTTC.

This sequence joins TRBV27 and TRBJ2-3; D unresolved. Between the trimmed V and J ends, which lost 2 bases and 1 base, there was a span of 4 bases. The CDR3 totals 13 residues. Germline V gene sequence: CDR1 MNHEY, CDR2 SMNVEV (reference sequence). CDR3 amino acids: CASSLLRTDTQYF. The CDR3 DNA reads TGTGCCAGCAGTTTACTTCGCACAGATACGCAGTATTTT.